The present T cell receptor beta chain was sequenced within a study of blood T cell repertoires in COVID-19. About the research overall: The study drew acute and convalescent COVID-19 samples from the United States, Italy and Spain. T cells, B-cell-depleted T cells, or PBMCs supplied cDNA or gDNA.

There are 14 residues in the CDR3. Germline assignment: CDR1 PRHDT and CDR2 FYEKMQ (reference sequence). Trimming at V came to 3 bases and at J to 4 bases, leaving 4 bases not matched to a gene. Under the authors' procedure: Estimates of nucleated cell counts were drawn from the amplification of reference gene primers. Produced via immunoSEQ multiplex PCR; TCRdb's table is partial and in-frame only. V, J and clone size are taken as reported in that table, and D and trimming were inferred from the DNA itself. The table includes around 140,000 clones, around 89% detected once. The sample was peripheral blood. The sequence was collected from a man in his fifties or sixties with active or convalescent COVID-19. V gene TRBV13 combines with J gene TRBJ2-7; TRBD1 matches 9 bases. The CDR3 protein is CASSLRTGEYEQYF. CDR3 nucleotide sequence: TGTGCCAGCAGCTTGAGGACAGGGGAGTACGAGCAGTACTTC.